The entry below describes one T cell receptor beta chain. What it recognizes is unknown. The table came from immunoSEQ multiplex PCR; TCRdb's copy has only in-frame clones and leaves some out. The data show roughly 93,000 clones, around 90% seen once. This sample was taken from a study of graft-versus-host responses after intestinal transplantation. Across the whole study: The transplants performed in recipients were multivisceral, liver-intestinal, or isolated intestinal. Anti-thymocyte globulin induction was given to all recipients, followed by tacrolimus and steroids for roughly 3 years. Study-level points and caveats: Where graft-donor T cell macrochimerism was present, patients had high graft-versus-host to host-versus-graft clonal ratios in allografts. Recipient marrow showed GvH clones, some seen first in ileum or blood.

Trimming took off 4 bases at V and 2 bases at J, with 19 bases between the two ends. This CDR3 is 17 amino acids long. Germline assignment: CDR1 SGHVS and CDR2 FNYEAQ. J is TRBJ2-3 and V is TRBV7-6; D unclear. Source: unstimulated CD8+ T cells sorted from spleen or lymph node cells, taken before transplant. The TCR originated in a human donor who was the organ donor for an intestinal transplant. The CDR3 sequence: CASSSRRKSHPTDTQYF. CDR3 coding DNA: TGTGCCAGCAGCTCCCGGAGAAAGTCGCACCCCACAGATACGCAGTATTTT.